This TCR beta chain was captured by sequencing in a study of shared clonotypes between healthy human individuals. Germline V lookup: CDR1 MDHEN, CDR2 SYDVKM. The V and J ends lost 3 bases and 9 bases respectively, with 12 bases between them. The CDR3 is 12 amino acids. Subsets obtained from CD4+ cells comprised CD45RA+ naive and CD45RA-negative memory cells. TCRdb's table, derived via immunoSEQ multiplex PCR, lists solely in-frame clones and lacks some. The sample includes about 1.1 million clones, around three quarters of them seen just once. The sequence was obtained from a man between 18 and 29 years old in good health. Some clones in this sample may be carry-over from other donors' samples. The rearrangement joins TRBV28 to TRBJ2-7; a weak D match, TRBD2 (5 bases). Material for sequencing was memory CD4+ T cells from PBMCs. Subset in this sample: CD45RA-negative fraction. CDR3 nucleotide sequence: TGTGCCAGCAGTTTGACCCCCGAGGGGCAGTACTTC. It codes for CASSLTPEGQYF.